This TCR beta chain originates from a study of blood T cell repertoires in COVID-19 (dated by TCRdb to the early 2020s). With respect to the entire study: Collaborator samples came from the United States, Italy and Spain and covered acute and convalescent phases of COVID-19. The material from the prospective study consisted of cDNA or gDNA derived from T cells, B-cell-depleted T cells, or PBMCs. Where HLA class I and class II types were available, the types were taken from metadata supplied by the sample provider, not from assay-based typing. The repertoires were released in a freely available public database meant as a resource for research on the immune response to SARS-CoV-2. The samples were drawn from two sources: the first 160 participants of the ongoing ImmuneRACE study, and 950 to 1,500 subjects contributed by 6 global collaborators. A de-identified subject ID, COVID-19 status, age in years and sex were almost always included in the sample metadata. The dataset comprised deeply sampled blood TCRbeta repertoires from subjects exposed to, actively infected with, or recovered from COVID-19. Results the study describes overall, beyond this receptor: The quantity of clinical and demographic metadata differed by source and by participant and was supplied without curation.

This clone has a handful of counts. It has no known antigen specificity. Per-base qualities were not stored, and no clone one base away is much larger. TCRbeta CDR3 regions were amplified from genomic DNA using the immunoSEQ Assay, a bias-controlled multiplex PCR. In the paper's pipeline: The number of nucleated cells in each sample was estimated from the amplification of reference gene primers within the assay. To quantify the absolute abundance of each unique TCRbeta CDR3 rearrangement, sequence reads were collapsed and filtered. For each sample, productive Simpson clonality was calculated as the square root of Simpson's diversity index over productive rearrangements. TCRdb carries this immuneACCESS record with in-frame sequences only. Its versions omit some clonotypes, under half of them owing to an unresolved V gene in the studies checked, with the rest unexplained. V and J calls and clone size come straight from that table; D and trimming were deduced from the DNA. The sample records 200,000 to 250,000 clones, around 85% of which are singletons. The ten largest account for approximately 5% of the sample.

Reading the germline V gene gives CDR1 SGHTA and CDR2 FQGNSA. V is cut by 3 bases and J by 4 bases, and the space between the germline ends is 12 bases. From the cysteine up to the phenylalanine, the CDR3 has a length of 14 residues. The read is trimmed to its CDR3 DNA, 42 bases read in frame from base 1. The collaborating institutions used their own protocols to collect whole blood in K2EDTA tubes. Collaborator samples were shipped for TCRbeta analysis as frozen whole blood, isolated PBMCs, or DNA extracted from either sample type. Sequencing input: peripheral blood. This receptor was obtained from a human donor in a cohort sampled during active COVID-19. This sequence uses TRBV7-2 and TRBJ1-2, with the D gene uncertain. This receptor has the CDR3 CASSFNPGSYGYTF. The DNA reads TGTGCCAGCAGCTTTAACCCGGGGAGCTATGGCTACACCTTC.